This TCR delta chain came from a study of human gamma delta and Vdelta1 T cells. TCRdb made new clone calls on the PCR reads using CATT. The sample has 6,000 to 6,500 delta-chain clones, roughly a tenth seen once. Germline loops: CDR1 NSMFDY, CDR2 ISSIKDK. The CDR3 runs to 13 residues. The chain recombines TRAV29/DV5 with TRDJ1; 9 bases map to TRDD3. Sequencing was performed on naive CD27+ Vdelta1 gamma-delta T cells from blood. The source is a human donor in good health. CDR3 DNA: TGTGCCCCCCGCTGGGGGATCCACCGCGGGCTCATCTTT. Its protein is CAPRWGIHRGLIF.